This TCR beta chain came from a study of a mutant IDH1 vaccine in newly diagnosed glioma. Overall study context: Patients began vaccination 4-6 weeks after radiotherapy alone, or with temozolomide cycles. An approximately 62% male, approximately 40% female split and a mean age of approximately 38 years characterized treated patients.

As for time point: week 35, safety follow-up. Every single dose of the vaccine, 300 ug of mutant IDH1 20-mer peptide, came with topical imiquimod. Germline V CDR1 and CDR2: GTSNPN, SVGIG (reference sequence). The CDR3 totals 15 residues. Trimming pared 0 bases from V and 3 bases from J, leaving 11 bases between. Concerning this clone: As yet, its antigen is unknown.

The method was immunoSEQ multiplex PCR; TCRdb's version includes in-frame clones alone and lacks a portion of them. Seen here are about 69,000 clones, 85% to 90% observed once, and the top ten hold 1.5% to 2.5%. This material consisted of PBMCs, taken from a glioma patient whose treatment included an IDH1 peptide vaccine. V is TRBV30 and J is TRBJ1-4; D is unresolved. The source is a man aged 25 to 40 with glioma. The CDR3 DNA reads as TGTGCCTGGAGTGTACTAAGGGCGTCTAATGAAAAACTGTTTTTT. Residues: CAWSVLRASNEKLFF.